A single sample gave rise to the 22 T cell receptor beta chains below, sequenced in a study of blood T cell repertoires in COVID-19. The protocol was immunoSEQ multiplex PCR, while the TCRdb copy is restricted to in-frame clones and leaves out a portion. The sample shows approximately 470,000 clones, about nine tenths of them seen only once. The sample taken for sequencing was PBMCs or T cells enriched from blood (not recorded which). Every receptor here comes from a woman aged 18 to 35 who had recovered from COVID-19.

Comment on this clone: Other DNA variants within this sample encode the same CDR3. The rearrangement joins TRBV11-2 to TRBJ1-1; TRBD1 might be the D (6 bases). The CDR3 runs to 14 residues. Trimming pared 5 bases from V and 1 base from J, leaving 11 bases between. CDR1 is SGHAT and CDR2 is FQNNGV in the germline V gene. CDR3 residues: CASSLQGRNTEAFF. The DNA for the CDR3 is TGTGCCAGCAGCCTACAGGGAAGGAACACTGAAGCTTTCTTT.

V gene TRBV3-1 (or the pseudogene TRBV3-2) combines with J gene TRBJ2-1, with 14 bases aligning to TRBD2. The V and J ends lost 4 bases and 0 bases, in that order; junction bases with no gene match: 11. CDR1 is LGHDT, CDR2 YNNKEL, per germline (reference sequence). The CDR3 spans 20 residues. Here the CDR3 DNA reads TGTGCCAGCAGCCGTATACGGACTAGCGGGGGGTCCCGCTCCTACAATGAGCAGTTCTTC. Translated: CASSRIRTSGGSRSYNEQFF.

The V gene is TRBV5-1, the J gene TRBJ2-6; 11 nucleotides align to TRBD2. Germline V CDR1 and CDR2: SGHRS, YFSETQ. V trimming: 3 bases; J trimming: 4 bases; junction bases outside the gene matches: 9. The CDR3 runs 18 residues. The CDR3 nucleotides read TGCGCCAGCAGCTCCAGACTAGCGGGGTGGGAAGGGGCCAACGTCCTGACTTTC. Translating it yields CASSSRLAGWEGANVLTF. The whole variable domain, filled in from reference TRBV5-1 and TRBJ2-6, reads KAGVTQTPRYLIKTRGQQVTLSCSPISGHRSVSWYQQTPGQGLQFLFEYFSETQRNKGNFPGRFSGRQFSNSRSEMNVSTLELGDSALYLCASSSRLAGWEGANVLTFGAGSRLTVL.

V gene TRBV3-1 (or the pseudogene TRBV3-2) combines with J gene TRBJ2-7, with D unresolved. V lost 2 bases and J lost 5, with 4 bases in between. The CDR3 has 11 residues. Germline CDR1 and CDR2: LGHDT and YNNKEL (reference sequence). The DNA of the CDR3 is TGTGCCAGCAGCCAACGCGACGAGCAGTACTTC. It yields the protein CASSQRDEQYF.

CDR3 region: CASGLVAGGYRNEQFF. DNA of the CDR3: TGTGCTAGTGGTTTGGTCGCGGGGGGATATAGGAATGAGCAGTTCTTC. This chain links TRBV12-5 with TRBJ2-1, with TRBD2 matching 8 bases. V was pared by 0 bases and J by 7 bases, with 8 bases of the junction left unmatched. Per the germline V gene, CDR1 is LGHNT and CDR2 is FRNRAP. This CDR3 has 16 amino acids. The full variable domain, in which reference TRBV12-5 and TRBJ2-1 provide the parts outside the CDR3, is DARVTQTPRHKVTEMGQEVTMRCQPILGHNTVFWYRQTMMQGLELLAYFRNRAPLDDSGMPKDRFSAEMPDATLATLKIQPSEPRDSAVYFCASGLVAGGYRNEQFFGPGTRLTVL.

This chain joins TRBV6-6 and TRBJ1-1, with 8 bases fitting TRBD1. Germline loops: CDR1 MNHNY, CDR2 SVGAGI (reference sequence). The CDR3 consists of 15 residues. V lost 0 bases, J lost 5 bases, and 5 bases stayed unmatched. The CDR3 loop reads CASSYSTGVRTEAFF. CDR3 DNA: TGTGCCAGCAGTTACTCGACAGGGGTCAGAACTGAAGCTTTCTTT.

The V and J genes are TRBV9 and TRBJ1-2; a weak D match, TRBD1 (5 bases). CDR1 and CDR2 (germline): SGDLS, YYNGEE. The CDR3 totals 14 residues. The V end lost 5 bases, the J end lost 3 bases, and 14 bases lay between the germline ends. The DNA for the CDR3 is TGTGCCAGCAGGTCCGGCGGGGGAGACTATGGCTACACCTTC. Translated, it gives CASRSGGGDYGYTF.

The genes are TRBV19 and TRBJ1-1; D gene unclear. There are 14 residues in the CDR3. V lost 2 bases and J 0 bases, leaving 7 bases between the germline ends. The germline CDR1 and CDR2 sequences are LNHDA and SQIVND (reference sequence). CDR3 sequence reads: CASSINRLNTEAFF. The DNA of the CDR3 is TGTGCCAGTAGTATAAACAGACTGAACACTGAAGCTTTCTTT.

The sample holds many counts of this clone. At the DNA level, this CDR3 is encoded by other sequences in the same sample as well. The gene calls are TRBV4-1 and TRBJ2-5; 8 nucleotides line up with TRBD2. Germline V CDR1 and CDR2: MGHRA, YSYEKL. This CDR3 is 15 amino acids long. J was trimmed by 5 bases and V by 0 bases; bases with no gene match: 5. CDR3 nucleotides: TGCGCCAGCAGCCAAGACGGCGGGGGGCTGGAGACCCAGTACTTC. It codes for CASSQDGGGLETQYF.

This chain uses TRBV4-1 with TRBJ2-3; TRBD1 is a possible D gene (7 bases). The CDR3 totals 17 residues. CDR1 and CDR2 (germline): MGHRA, YSYEKL. V was trimmed by 4 bases and J by 2 bases, leaving 19 bases between them. CDR3 region: CASSPGGQGEITDTQYF. The DNA of the CDR3 is TGCGCCAGCAGCCCAGGAGGGCAGGGGGAAATCACAGATACGCAGTATTTT.

The V call is TRBV27, the J call TRBJ1-6; maybe TRBD1 (5 bases). There are 15 residues in the CDR3. V was trimmed by 5 bases and J by 5 bases, leaving 13 bases between them. Germline CDR1 and CDR2: MNHEY and SMNVEV (reference sequence). The CDR3 sequence is CASSRSGRNNSPLHF. The CDR3 DNA is TGTGCCAGCAGTCGGTCAGGGAGGAATAATTCACCCCTCCACTTT.

This CDR3 reads CASSQGWFRDNEQYF. CDR3 nucleotide sequence: TGTGCCAGCAGCCAAGGGTGGTTCAGGGATAACGAGCAGTACTTC. The chain employs TRBV14 and TRBJ2-7, with D tentatively TRBD1 (5 bases). Germline CDR1 reads SGHDN; CDR2 reads FVKESK. CDR3 length: 15 amino acids. V lost 1 base and J lost 5, with 15 bases in between.

The chain links TRBV2 to TRBJ1-2; TRBD1 agrees at 7 bases. This CDR3 comprises 15 residues. With 6 bases clipped from V and 1 base from J, the junction kept 8 bases outside the gene matches. Germline V gene lookup returns CDR1 SNHLY and CDR2 FYNNEI. For the CDR3, the DNA is TGTGCCAGCAGATTTGACAGGGCCTTTAACTATGGCTACACCTTC. Translation: CASRFDRAFNYGYTF.

The table lists this clone with a count of one. The V call is TRBV28, the J call TRBJ1-5; D possibly corresponds to TRBD1 (6 bases). Trimming cost V 2 bases and J 6 bases, with 11 bases left between them. This CDR3 spans 14 amino acids. The germline CDR1 and CDR2 sequences are MDHEN and SYDVKM. The CDR3 spells CASSLRGYRQPQHF. The CDR3 bases are TGTGCCAGCAGTTTAAGGGGGTATCGTCAGCCCCAGCATTTT.

The rearrangement links TRBV11-2 to TRBJ2-7; the D gene is possibly TRBD1 (5 bases). V lost 3 bases to trimming and J lost 4 bases, with 13 bases between them. The CDR3 consists of 14 residues. Germline CDR1 and CDR2: SGHAT and FQNNGV. CDR3 protein: CASSLIRVPYEQYF. DNA for the CDR3: TGTGCCAGCAGCTTGATCAGGGTGCCGTACGAGCAGTACTTC.

Note on this clone: A read error may produce the germline difference seen at one junction end. The DNA for the CDR3 is TGTGCTAGCAGCCCACAAGCGGGGGTTTACAATGAGCAGTTCTTC. This encodes CASSPQAGVYNEQFF. The chain recombines TRBV7-7 with TRBJ2-1; 8 positions agree with TRBD2. Germline V gene sequence: CDR1 SSHAT, CDR2 FNYEAQ (reference sequence). The length of the CDR3 is 15 residues. The complete variable domain, with remaining parts taken from reference TRBV7-7 and TRBJ2-1, reads GAGVSQSPRYKVTKRGQDVTLRCDPISSHATLYWYQQALGQGPEFLTYFNYEAQPDKSGLPSDRFSAERPEGSISTLTIQRTEQRDSAMYRCASSPQAGVYNEQFFGPGTRLTVL.

This chain uses TRBV30 with TRBJ1-1, with D possibly being TRBD1 (6 bases). Germline loops: CDR1 GTSNPN, CDR2 SVGIG (reference sequence). The length of the CDR3 is 11 residues. V was pared by 3 bases and J by 8 bases, with 10 bases between. In nucleotides, the CDR3 is TGTGCCTGGAGCGGTAGGGGGGAAGCTTTCTTT. Protein product: CAWSGRGEAFF.

The rearrangement uses TRBV4-2 and TRBJ2-6, with D uncertain. V dropped 4 bases and J dropped 4 bases, with 14 bases sitting between them. Germline loops: CDR1 LGHNA, CDR2 YNFKEQ. There are 16 residues in the CDR3. CDR3 protein: CASSPRSLPGANVLTF. The CDR3 DNA reads as TGTGCCAGCAGCCCCCGGTCCCTCCCAGGGGCCAACGTCCTGACTTTC.

The V and J genes are TRBV6-4 and TRBJ1-1; possible D gene TRBD1, 6 bases. The CDR3 length is 16 residues. Trimming stripped 10 bases from V and 1 base from J, with 22 bases between. CDR1 is MRHNA, CDR2 SNTAGT, per germline. The CDR3 DNA sequence: TGTGCCAAGCAGATCGACAGGACAACCGCGAACACTGAAGCTTTCTTT. As protein: CAKQIDRTTANTEAFF.

This clone appeared a few times. V gene TRBV2 combines with J gene TRBJ1-1; no clear D gene. The CDR3 is 17 residues long. Germline lookup yields CDR1 SNHLY and CDR2 FYNNEI. Trimming removed 0 bases from V and 5 bases from J, with 19 bases in between. Here the CDR3 reads CASSEARSEGGNTEAFF. CDR3 in DNA: TGTGCCAGCAGTGAAGCGCGTTCGGAGGGAGGTAATACTGAAGCTTTCTTT.

The chain employs TRBV30 and TRBJ1-6, with D possibly being TRBD1 (6 bases). V was trimmed by 6 bases and J by 9 bases, leaving 24 bases between them. The CDR3 covers 16 residues. CDR1 and CDR2 (germline): GTSNPN, SVGIG (reference sequence). The CDR3 bases are TGTGCCTGCTCCCGGGACAATCCTAACACTGGTTCACCCCTCCACTTT. Translation gives CACSRDNPNTGSPLHF.

The V call is TRBV6-6, the J call TRBJ2-1, with D possibly matching TRBD2 (6 bases). The CDR3 length is 12 residues. Germline CDR1 reads MNHNY; CDR2 reads SVGAGI (reference sequence). The V end lost 6 bases, the J end lost 7 bases, and 10 bases lay between the germline ends. In DNA form, the CDR3 reads TGTGCCAGCAGCCCGGGGAGGAATGAGCAGTTCTTC. Its protein is CASSPGRNEQFF.